The 22 T cell receptor beta chains below come from one sample, sequenced in a study of Ad26.COV2.S vaccination and SARS-CoV-2 variants. Measured with immunoSEQ multiplex PCR; TCRdb has only the in-frame clones, and not every one. The sample has hundreds of thousands of clones, 88% seen once; the top ten hold 6.4%. As to treatment: some 19 received Ad26.COV2.S at low or high dose, single or two shots; a few received placebo; per-sample allocation not given. Collection of samples fell on day 63 after the first vaccine or placebo injection. Sequencing used peripheral blood, obtained in a trial of Ad26.COV2.S vaccine versus placebo. Receptors originate from a person between 18 and 60 years old who received the Ad26.COV2.S COVID-19 vaccine or a placebo.

The chain has TRBV19 and TRBJ2-3, with D perhaps given as TRBD1 or TRBD2 (5 bases each). This CDR3 region has 14 residues. The V end lost 6 bases, the J end lost 9 bases, and 19 bases lay between the germline ends. In germline, CDR1 is LNHDA, CDR2 SQIVND (reference sequence). CDR3 protein: CASRAGKLEGTQYF. The CDR3 DNA follows: TGTGCCAGTAGAGCCGGAAAATTAGAGGGGACGCAGTATTTT.

V usage is TRBV28 and J usage is TRBJ1-4; tentatively, D is TRBD1 (5 bases). V dropped 2 bases and J dropped 7 bases, with 14 bases sitting between them. CDR3 length equals 15 residues. Germline V CDR1 and CDR2: MDHEN, SYDVKM. The CDR3 region has the DNA TGTGCCAGCAGTTTAATGGGGAACGGGGGTGAAAAACTGTTTTTT. It is translated as CASSLMGNGGEKLFF.

This clone has just one count. The V call is TRBV6-1, the J call TRBJ1-5; D is ambiguous. CDR1 is MNHNS, CDR2 SASEGT, per germline. Trimming cost V 2 bases and J 4 bases, with 6 bases left between them. This CDR3 has 13 amino acids. CDR3 nucleotide sequence: TGTGCCAGCAGTGAAACAACGAATCAGCCCCAGCATTTT. Encoded protein: CASSETTNQPQHF.

This clone turned up a few times. The gene calls are TRBV7-3 and TRBJ1-2; no definite D call. The CDR3 runs 13 residues. With 0 bases removed from V and 2 bases from J, the gap between germline ends came to 4 bases. From germline, CDR1 is SGHTA and CDR2 FQGTGA. This chain's CDR3 is CASSLTPNYGYTF. The CDR3, as DNA: TGTGCCAGCAGCTTAACCCCGAACTATGGCTACACCTTC.

This chain uses TRBV18 with TRBJ1-2; TRBD1 aligns across 7 bases. Per the germline V gene, CDR1 is KGHSH and CDR2 is LQKENI. The CDR3 is made up of 14 amino acids. V shed 3 bases and J 4 bases; nucleotides not matched to a gene: 5. The CDR3 loop reads CASSPGEGAYGYTF. In DNA, the CDR3 is TGTGCCAGCTCACCTGGGGAGGGGGCCTATGGCTACACCTTC.

A single count supports this clone. The rearrangement joins TRBV6-6 to TRBJ2-7, with D unclear. V was cut by 4 bases and J by 0 bases, with 13 bases left in between. The CDR3 is 15 residues long. Germline V gene data show CDR1 as MNHNY and CDR2 as SVGAGI (reference sequence). CDR3: CASSSFNTGSYEQYF. As DNA, the CDR3 is TGTGCCAGCAGTTCCTTTAACACGGGCTCCTACGAGCAGTACTTC.

V usage is TRBV9 and J usage is TRBJ2-3; weak D call: TRBD1 (7 bases). The CDR3 loop spans 12 amino acids. Deletions cut 4 bases from V and 8 bases from J, with 11 bases between. Germline loops: CDR1 SGDLS, CDR2 YYNGEE. The CDR3: CASSPGGPTQYF. The CDR3 DNA reads as TGTGCCAGCAGCCCAGGGGGGCCTACGCAGTATTTT.

V usage is TRBV28 and J usage is TRBJ1-1; D unclear. Germline CDR1 and CDR2: MDHEN and SYDVKM. V lost 8 bases and J 0 bases, leaving 19 bases between the germline ends. This CDR3 is 16 amino acids long. This CDR3 reads CASPALPGGLNTEAFF. CDR3 nucleotide sequence: TGTGCCAGCCCGGCACTACCGGGCGGACTGAACACTGAAGCTTTCTTT.

The sample holds one count of this clone. Sequence at one end of the junction differs from germline and may be a read error. The J gene is TRBJ2-3, the V gene TRBV2; TRBD2 agrees at 10 bases. The CDR3 is made up of 20 amino acids. Germline V gene data show CDR1 as SNHLY and CDR2 as FYNNEI. This CDR3 is CASSQARGAPSGSGLDTQYF. The CDR3 nucleotides are TGTGCCAGCAGTCAAGCACGGGGGGCGCCTAGCGGGAGCGGTTTGGATACGCAGTATTTT.

This chain joins TRBV5-1 and TRBJ2-5; D is perhaps TRBD1 (5 bases). The CDR3 is 15 residues long. V gave up 2 bases and J gave up 5 bases, with 16 bases separating them. The germline V gene encodes CDR1 SGHRS and CDR2 YFSETQ. In DNA form, the CDR3 reads TGCGCCAGCAGCTTTTCGGGCAGGGTGGAGGAGACCCAGTACTTC. As protein: CASSFSGRVEETQYF.

The rearrangement links TRBV6-5 to TRBJ1-6; possibly TRBD1 for D (5 bases). The V and J ends lost 6 bases and 11 bases respectively, with 17 bases between them. Germline CDR1 and CDR2: MNHEY and SVGAGI. The CDR3 extends over 14 amino acids. The CDR3: CASSVGTARAPLHF. CDR3 bases: TGTGCCAGCAGCGTCGGGACCGCTAGGGCACCCCTCCACTTT.

This chain links TRBV28 with TRBJ1-2, with D unclear. Trimming left V 10 bases short and J 4 bases short, with 13 bases between. Germline V gives CDR1 MDHEN, CDR2 SYDVKM. This CDR3 comprises 12 residues. The CDR3 loop is CATGDGSYGYTF. The CDR3 DNA reads as TGTGCCACCGGAGATGGAAGCTATGGCTACACCTTC.

Only one count was recorded for this clone. The rearrangement uses TRBV2 and TRBJ2-1, with 9 nucleotides matching TRBD1. Germline V CDR1 and CDR2: SNHLY, FYNNEI. V shed 11 bases and J 10 bases; nucleotides not matched to a gene: 9. The length of the CDR3 is 12 residues. CDR3 amino acids: CAGGRDREEQFF. The CDR3 DNA reads TGTGCCGGGGGGCGGGACAGGGAAGAGCAGTTCTTC. The variable domain in full, with the rest retrieved from reference TRBV2 and TRBJ2-1, is EPEVTQTPSHQVTQMGQEVILRCVPISNHLYFYWYRQILGQKVEFLVSFYNNEISEKSEIFDDQFSVERPDGSNFTLKIRSTKLEDSAMYFCAGGRDREEQFFGPGTRLTVL.

The J gene is TRBJ2-5, the V gene TRBV2; D is undetermined. The CDR3 contains 11 residues. V dropped 9 bases and J dropped 5 bases, with 10 bases sitting between them. Germline V lookup: CDR1 SNHLY, CDR2 FYNNEI. CDR3 region: CASTSIETQYF. CDR3 coding DNA: TGTGCCAGTACATCAATCGAGACCCAGTACTTC.

V usage is TRBV6-2 or TRBV6-3 and J usage is TRBJ2-1; 9 bases match TRBD2. Trimming cost V 2 bases and J 4 bases; bases outside gene matches: 3. Germline CDR1 is MNHEY and CDR2 is SVGEGT. The CDR3 spans 15 residues. This CDR3 is CASSYPGLAYNEQFF. CDR3 DNA: TGTGCCAGCAGTTACCCGGGACTAGCTTACAATGAGCAGTTCTTC.

The V gene is TRBV2, the J gene TRBJ1-4, with 7 bases lining up with TRBD1. V lost 7 bases, J lost 4 bases, and 6 bases stayed unmatched. Germline-derived CDR1 and CDR2 are SNHLY and FYNNEI. The CDR3 loop spans 14 amino acids. The CDR3 DNA reads as TGTGCCAGCACCAAGGACAGGTTTAATGAAAAACTGTTTTTT. Protein sequence: CASTKDRFNEKLFF.

This chain connects TRBV30 to TRBJ2-6; D ambiguous. V dropped 2 bases and J dropped 2 bases, with 10 bases sitting between them. This CDR3 is built from 15 residues. Germline CDR1 GTSNPN, CDR2 SVGIG (reference sequence). In nucleotides, the CDR3 is TGTGCCTGGAGTACTGGCTCTGCTGGGGCCAACGTCCTGACTTTC. Amino acids: CAWSTGSAGANVLTF.

The J gene is TRBJ1-2, the V gene TRBV6-6, with D possibly matching TRBD1 (5 bases). Germline CDR1 and CDR2: MNHNY and SVGAGI (reference sequence). CDR3 size: 14 residues. V was clipped by 6 bases and J by 11 bases, with 22 bases between them. The CDR3 here is CASRKTGDSEGYTF. In nucleotides, the CDR3 is TGTGCCAGCAGAAAAACAGGAGACTCGGAGGGGTACACCTTC.

The chain links TRBV30 to TRBJ1-1, with D perhaps TRBD1 (6 bases). Germline CDR1 is GTSNPN and CDR2 is SVGIG (reference sequence). The ends were cut back, 2 bases at V and 6 bases at J, with 19 bases in the middle. CDR3 size: 15 residues. CDR3 in amino acids: CAWSQQPKGGSEAFF. CDR3 nucleotide sequence: TGTGCCTGGAGTCAGCAACCCAAAGGGGGATCTGAAGCTTTCTTT. The variable domain in full, with the rest retrieved from reference TRBV30 and TRBJ1-1, is SQTIHQWPATLVQPVGSPLSLECTVEGTSNPNLYWYRQAAGRGLQLLFYSVGIGQISSEVPQNLSASRPQDRQFILSSKKLLLSDSGFYLCAWSQQPKGGSEAFFGQGTRLTVV.

V is TRBV10-3 and J is TRBJ1-1; 10 bases are shared with TRBD1. Germline CDR1 ENHRY, CDR2 SYGVKD. Losses at the gene ends were 5 bases for V and 1 base for J; bases not matched to a gene: 10. This CDR3 is built from 17 residues. The CDR3: CAISPGTGVPGNTEAFF. Here the CDR3 DNA reads TGTGCCATCAGTCCGGGGACAGGGGTGCCAGGGAACACTGAAGCTTTCTTT.

The sample holds a few counts of this clone. The chain employs TRBV30 and TRBJ1-4; 9 nucleotides line up with TRBD1. The CDR3 consists of 19 residues. Trimming removed 2 bases from V and 8 bases from J; junction bases left unmatched: 21. Germline loops: CDR1 GTSNPN, CDR2 SVGIG (reference sequence). The CDR3 protein is CAWSKMDWTGAALGEKLFF. CDR3 nucleotide sequence: TGTGCCTGGAGTAAGATGGACTGGACAGGGGCCGCCTTAGGAGAAAAACTGTTTTTT.

This chain connects TRBV7-8 to TRBJ2-5; tentative D call: TRBD2 (5 bases). The germline gives CDR1 SGHVS, CDR2 FQNEAQ. The CDR3 extends over 12 amino acids. CDR3 in amino acids: CAGGREQETQYF. The CDR3 bases are TGTGCAGGCGGCCGGGAACAAGAGACCCAGTACTTC.